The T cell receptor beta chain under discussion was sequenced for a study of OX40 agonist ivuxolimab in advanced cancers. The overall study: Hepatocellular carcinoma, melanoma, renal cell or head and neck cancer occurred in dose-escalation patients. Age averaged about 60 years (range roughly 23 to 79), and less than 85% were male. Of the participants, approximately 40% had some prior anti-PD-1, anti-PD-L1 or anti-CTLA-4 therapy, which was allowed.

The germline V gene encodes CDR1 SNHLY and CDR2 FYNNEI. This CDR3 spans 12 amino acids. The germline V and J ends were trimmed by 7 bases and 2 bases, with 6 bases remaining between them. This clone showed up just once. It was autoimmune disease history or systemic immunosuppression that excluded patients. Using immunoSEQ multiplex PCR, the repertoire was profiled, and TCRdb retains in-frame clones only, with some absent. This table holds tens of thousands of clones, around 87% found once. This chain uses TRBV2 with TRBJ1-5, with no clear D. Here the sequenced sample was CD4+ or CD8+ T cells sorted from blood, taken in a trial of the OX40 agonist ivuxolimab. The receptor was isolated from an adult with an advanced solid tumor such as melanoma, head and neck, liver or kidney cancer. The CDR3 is CASTRGNQPQHF. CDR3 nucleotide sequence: TGTGCCAGCACCAGAGGCAATCAGCCCCAGCATTTT.